This T cell receptor (beta chain) originates from a study of shared clonotypes between healthy human individuals. Study overall: A couple of women and a few men aged 18 to 49 served as donors. Whole-study findings and limits: Unshared clonotypes carried lower generation probabilities than those common to all four donors. Generally, naive subsets (rather than memory subsets) showed larger estimated richness.

The study separated CD4+ cells into CD45RA+ naive and CD45RA-negative memory subsets. Data came from immunoSEQ multiplex PCR; TCRdb stores just in-frame clones and leaves some out. Among approximately 2.1 million clones, just over 90% were seen once, and the ten largest hold roughly 0.36%. On this clone: Its specificity is unknown.

Trimming removed 1 base from V and 6 bases from J, with 22 bases in between. The CDR3 has 18 amino acids. Germline V gene data show CDR1 as SGHTA and CDR2 as FQGTGA. The receptor was isolated from a man in his late teens or twenties in good health. Some clones in this sample may be carry-over from other donors' samples. The chain recombines TRBV7-3 with TRBJ2-1; D unclear. The sequenced material came from naive CD4+ T cells from PBMCs. Subset indicated: CD45RA+ positively selected. CDR3 coding DNA: TGTGCCAGCAGCTTAAATTCTTGGGCAGCCGCCAATCCCAATGAGCAGTTCTTC. Its translation: CASSLNSWAAANPNEQFF.